This T cell receptor beta chain was sequenced during a study of Graves' ophthalmopathy and Graves' hyperthyroidism. On the study more broadly: The authors collected peripheral blood at initial diagnosis, before any treatment.

Moderate-to-severe activity, CAS at least 3, NOSPECS at least 4 and duration under 3 months characterized donors with ophthalmopathy. Diagnostic conclusions were grounded in clinical symptoms, serum thyroxine, TRAb, thyroid ultrasound and orbital computed tomography. This clonotype came up a few times. Its antigen is still unknown. The sequenced template was RNA, covering the TCR beta CDR3 region. An opening RT-PCR round employed HTBI primers and preceded a second-round multiplex PCR. TCRdb called the multiplex PCR reads again in MiXCR, with one record for every CDR3 protein. Here the sample spans hundreds of thousands of distinct CDR3 sequences, over 40% being singletons. Study outcomes and limitations: The model's prediction of ophthalmopathy progression had approximately 68% sensitivity and roughly 72% specificity.

The receptor was isolated from an adult man with Graves' ophthalmopathy. The sequenced material came from peripheral blood.

The CDR3 nucleotides read TGTGCCAGCAGTTACGAGGACAGCTCCTACGAGCAGTACTTC. As protein: CASSYEDSSYEQYF. The chain recombines TRBV6-2 or TRBV6-3 with TRBJ2-7, with TRBD1 as a possible D gene (6 bases). Germline CDR1 reads MNHEY; CDR2 reads SVGEGT. CDR3 size: 14 residues. V was shortened by 2 bases and J by 0 bases, with 8 bases between the two germline ends.